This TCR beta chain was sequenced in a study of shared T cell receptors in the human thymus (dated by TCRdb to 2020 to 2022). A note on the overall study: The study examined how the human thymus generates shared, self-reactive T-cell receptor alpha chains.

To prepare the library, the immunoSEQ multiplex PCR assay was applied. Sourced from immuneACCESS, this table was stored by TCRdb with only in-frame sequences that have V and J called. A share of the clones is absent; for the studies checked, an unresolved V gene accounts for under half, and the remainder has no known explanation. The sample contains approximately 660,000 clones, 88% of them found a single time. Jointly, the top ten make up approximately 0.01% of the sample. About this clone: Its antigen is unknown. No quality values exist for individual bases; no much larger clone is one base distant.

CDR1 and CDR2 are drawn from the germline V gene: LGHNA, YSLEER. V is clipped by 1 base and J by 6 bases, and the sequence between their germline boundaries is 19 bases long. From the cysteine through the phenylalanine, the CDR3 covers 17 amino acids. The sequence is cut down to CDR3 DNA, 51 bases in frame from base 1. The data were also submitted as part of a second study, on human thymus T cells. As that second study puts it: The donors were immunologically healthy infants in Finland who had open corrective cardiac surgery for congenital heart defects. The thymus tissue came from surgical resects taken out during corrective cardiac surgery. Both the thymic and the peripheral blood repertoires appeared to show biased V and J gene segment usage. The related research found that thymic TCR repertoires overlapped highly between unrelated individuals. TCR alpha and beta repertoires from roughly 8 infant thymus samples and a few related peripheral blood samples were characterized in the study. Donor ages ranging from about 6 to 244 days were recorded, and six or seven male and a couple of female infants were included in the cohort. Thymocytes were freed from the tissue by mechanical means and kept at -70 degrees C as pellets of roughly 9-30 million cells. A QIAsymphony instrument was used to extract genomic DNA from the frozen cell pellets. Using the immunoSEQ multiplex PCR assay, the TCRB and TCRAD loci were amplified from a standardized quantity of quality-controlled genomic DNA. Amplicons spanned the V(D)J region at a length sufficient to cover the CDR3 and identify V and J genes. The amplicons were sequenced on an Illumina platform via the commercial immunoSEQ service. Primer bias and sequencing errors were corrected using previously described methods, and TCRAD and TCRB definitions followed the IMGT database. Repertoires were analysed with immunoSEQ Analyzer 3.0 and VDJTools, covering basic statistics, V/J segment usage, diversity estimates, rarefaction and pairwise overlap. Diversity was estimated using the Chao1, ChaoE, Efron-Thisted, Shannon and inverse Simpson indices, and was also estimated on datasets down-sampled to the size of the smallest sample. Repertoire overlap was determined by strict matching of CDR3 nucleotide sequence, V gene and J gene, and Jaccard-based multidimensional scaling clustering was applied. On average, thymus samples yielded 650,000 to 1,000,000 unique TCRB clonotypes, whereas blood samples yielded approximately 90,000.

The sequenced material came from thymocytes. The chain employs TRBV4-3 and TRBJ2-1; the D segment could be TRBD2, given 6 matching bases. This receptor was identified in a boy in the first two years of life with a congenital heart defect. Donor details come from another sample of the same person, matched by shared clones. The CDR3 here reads CASSQVPKPGVLNEQFF. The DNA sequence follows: TGCGCCAGCAGCCAAGTACCCAAGCCGGGGGTACTCAATGAGCAGTTCTTC.